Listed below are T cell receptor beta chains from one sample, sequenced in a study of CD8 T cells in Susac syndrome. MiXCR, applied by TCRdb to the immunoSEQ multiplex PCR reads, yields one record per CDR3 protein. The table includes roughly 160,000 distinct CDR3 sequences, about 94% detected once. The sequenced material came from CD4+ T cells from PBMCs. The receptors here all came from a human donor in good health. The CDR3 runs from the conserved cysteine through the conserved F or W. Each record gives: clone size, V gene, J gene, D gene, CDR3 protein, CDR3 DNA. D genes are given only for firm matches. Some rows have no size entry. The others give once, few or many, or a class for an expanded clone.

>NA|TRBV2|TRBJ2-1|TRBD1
CASSGDRGRSQQFF
TGTGCCAGCAGTGGGGACAGGGGGCGAAGTCAGCAGTTCTTC
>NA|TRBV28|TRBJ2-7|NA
CASSLQGFEQYF
TGTGCCAGCAGTTTACAGGGGTTCGAGCAGTACTTC
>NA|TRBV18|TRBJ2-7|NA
CASSPRQRGYEQYF
TGTGCCAGCTCACCGAGACAGAGGGGCTACGAGCAGTACTTC
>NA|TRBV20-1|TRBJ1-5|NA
CSARDKSGSYQPQHF
TGCAGTGCTAGAGATAAGTCAGGGTCCTATCAGCCCCAGCATTTT
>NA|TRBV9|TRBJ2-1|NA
CASSVDFNEQFF
TGTGCCAGCAGCGTAGACTTCAATGAGCAGTTCTTC
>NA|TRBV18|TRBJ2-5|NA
CASSPVGETQYF
TGTGCCAGCTCACCGGTCGGAGAGACCCAGTACTTC
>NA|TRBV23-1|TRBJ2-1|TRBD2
CASSLLLAGDINEQFF
TGCGCCAGCAGCCTCCTACTAGCGGGGGACATCAATGAGCAGTTCTTC
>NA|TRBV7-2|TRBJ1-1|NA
CASSPGGARTEAFF
TGTGCCAGCAGCCCCGGGGGGGCGAGGACTGAAGCTTTCTTT
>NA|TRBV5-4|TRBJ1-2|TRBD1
CASRPGGRGNLHYGYTF
TGTGCCAGCCGCCCCGGGGGCAGGGGGAACCTACACTATGGCTACACCTTC
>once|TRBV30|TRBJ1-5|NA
CAWSPGNSNQPQHF
TGTGCCTGGAGTCCAGGAAATAGCAATCAGCCCCAGCATTTT
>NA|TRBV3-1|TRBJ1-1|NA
CASSPFGGRGTEAFF
TGTGCCAGCAGCCCCTTCGGGGGAAGAGGGACTGAAGCTTTCTTT
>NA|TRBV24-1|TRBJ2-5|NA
CATSDTNRGETQYF
TGTGCCACCAGTGACACAAACCGAGGGGAGACCCAGTACTTC
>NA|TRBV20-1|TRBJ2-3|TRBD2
CSVPGGADTQYF
TGCAGTGTTCCGGGGGGGGCAGATACGCAGTATTTT
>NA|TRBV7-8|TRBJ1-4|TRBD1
CASSLVTGPNEKLFF
TGTGCCAGCAGCTTAGTGACAGGGCCTAATGAAAAACTGTTTTTT
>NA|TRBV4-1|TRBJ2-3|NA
CASSQRGDNTDTQYF
TGCGCCAGCAGCCAACGAGGGGACAACACAGATACGCAGTATTTT
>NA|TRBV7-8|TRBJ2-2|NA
CAGSIPRGYTGELFF
TGTGCCGGCAGCATACCCAGGGGTTACACCGGGGAGCTGTTTTTT
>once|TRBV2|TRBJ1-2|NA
CASSEGQNAGYTF
TGTGCCAGCAGTGAAGGACAGAATGCTGGCTACACCTTC
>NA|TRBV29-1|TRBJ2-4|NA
CSVVPGENIQYF
TGCAGCGTTGTACCAGGGGAAAACATTCAGTACTTC
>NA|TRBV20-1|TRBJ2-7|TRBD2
CSAQRAGRGTYEQYF
TGCAGTGCACAGAGGGCGGGGAGGGGAACCTACGAGCAGTACTTC
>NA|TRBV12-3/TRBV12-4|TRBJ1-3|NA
CASREGSGNTIYF
TGTGCCAGCAGGGAAGGATCTGGAAACACCATATATTTT
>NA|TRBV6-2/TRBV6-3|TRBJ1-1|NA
CASSYDANTEAFF
TGTGCCAGCAGTTATGACGCGAACACTGAAGCTTTCTTT
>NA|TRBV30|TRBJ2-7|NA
CAWSARGSYEQYF
TGTGCCTGGAGTGCACGAGGTAGCTACGAGCAGTACTTC
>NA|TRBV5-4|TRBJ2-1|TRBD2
CATSGASGANEQFF
TGTGCCACCAGTGGGGCTAGCGGGGCGAATGAGCAGTTCTTC
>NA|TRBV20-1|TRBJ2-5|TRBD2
CSAGLAGARETQYF
TGCAGTGCCGGACTAGCGGGGGCGAGGGAGACCCAGTACTTC
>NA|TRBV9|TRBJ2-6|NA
CASSVGPSGAGANVLTF
TGTGCCAGCAGCGTAGGACCGTCGGGGGCCGGGGCCAACGTCCTGACTTTC
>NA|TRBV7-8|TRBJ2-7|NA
CASSHGGTAREQYF
TGTGCCAGCAGCCATGGGGGGACCGCCCGTGAGCAGTACTTC
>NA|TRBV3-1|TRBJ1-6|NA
CASSQGDGYNSPLHF
TGTGCCAGCAGCCAAGGAGACGGCTATAATTCACCCCTCCACTTT
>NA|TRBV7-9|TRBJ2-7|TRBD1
CASSSPTGGADYEQYF
TGTGCCAGCAGCTCCCCTACAGGGGGCGCGGACTACGAGCAGTACTTC
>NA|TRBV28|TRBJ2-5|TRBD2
CASTPGASGGEETQYF
TGTGCCAGCACCCCGGGGGCTAGCGGGGGGGAAGAGACCCAGTACTTC
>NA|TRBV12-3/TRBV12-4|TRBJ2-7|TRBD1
CASSLRQGAYEQYF
TGTGCCAGCAGTTTACGGCAGGGGGCCTACGAGCAGTACTTC
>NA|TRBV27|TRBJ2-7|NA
CASGRAASYEQYF
TGTGCCAGCGGACGTGCGGCCTCCTACGAGCAGTACTTC
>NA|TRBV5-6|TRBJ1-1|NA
CASRKRYTEAFF
TGTGCCAGCAGGAAACGGTACACTGAAGCTTTCTTT
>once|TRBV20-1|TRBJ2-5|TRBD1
CSAPDRGDTQYF
TGCAGTGCTCCTGACAGGGGTGATACCCAGTACTTC
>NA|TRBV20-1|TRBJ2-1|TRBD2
CSARDRLAGVTYNEQFF
TGCAGTGCTAGAGATCGGCTAGCGGGGGTTACCTACAATGAGCAGTTCTTC
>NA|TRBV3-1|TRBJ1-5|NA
CASSQGRHSNQPQHF
TGTGCCAGCAGCCAAGGAAGGCATAGCAATCAGCCCCAGCATTTT
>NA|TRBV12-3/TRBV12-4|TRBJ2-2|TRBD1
CASIGQVPYGELFF
TGTGCCAGCATCGGACAGGTCCCTTACGGGGAGCTGTTTTTT
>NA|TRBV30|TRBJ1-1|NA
CAWSERRNTEAFF
TGTGCCTGGAGTGAAAGGAGAAACACTGAAGCTTTCTTT
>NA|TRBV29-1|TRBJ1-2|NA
CSDQDRSLNF
TGCAGCGACCAGGACAGATCCCTAAACTTC
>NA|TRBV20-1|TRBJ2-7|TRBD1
CSARPWDRGTYEQYF
TGCAGTGCTAGACCTTGGGACAGGGGCACCTACGAGCAGTACTTC
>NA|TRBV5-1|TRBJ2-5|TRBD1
CASSFLTGQKETQYF
TGCGCCAGCAGCTTTTTAACGGGACAGAAAGAGACCCAGTACTTC
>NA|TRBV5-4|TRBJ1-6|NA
CASSLELTANSPLHF
TGTGCCAGCAGCTTGGAGCTTACAGCTAATTCACCCCTCCACTTT
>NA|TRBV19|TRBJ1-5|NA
CASSIRQGNQPQHF
TGTGCCAGTAGTATACGGCAGGGGAATCAGCCCCAGCATTTT
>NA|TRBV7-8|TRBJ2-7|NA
CASSFRRESEQYF
TGTGCCAGCAGCTTCCGACGCGAAAGCGAGCAGTACTTC
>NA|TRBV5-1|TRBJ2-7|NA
CASSLADGSYEQYF
TGCGCCAGCAGCTTGGCCGACGGTTCCTACGAGCAGTACTTC
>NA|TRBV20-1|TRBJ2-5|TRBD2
CSAAQRGVGETQYF
TGCAGTGCAGCGCAGCGGGGCGTAGGAGAGACCCAGTACTTC
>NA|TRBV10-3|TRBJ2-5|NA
CAISEGETQYF
TGTGCCATCAGTGAAGGGGAGACCCAGTACTTC
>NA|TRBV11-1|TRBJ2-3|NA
CASSLGLYTVGTQYF
TGTGCCAGCAGCTTAGGCCTCTATACCGTGGGTACGCAGTATTTT
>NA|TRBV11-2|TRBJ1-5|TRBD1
CASSPSPTGYSNQPQHF
TGTGCCAGCAGCCCCTCCCCGACAGGGTATAGCAATCAGCCCCAGCATTTT
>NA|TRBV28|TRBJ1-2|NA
CASSKGFVYGYTF
TGTGCCAGCAGCAAGGGTTTCGTTTATGGCTACACCTTC
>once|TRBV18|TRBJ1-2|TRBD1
CASSPAGGDGGYTF
TGTGCCAGCTCACCAGCAGGGGGCGACGGGGGCTACACCTTC
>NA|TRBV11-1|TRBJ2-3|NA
CASSEGSNRPDTQYF
TGTGCCAGCAGCGAGGGGTCGAATCGCCCAGATACGCAGTATTTT
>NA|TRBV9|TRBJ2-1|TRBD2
CASNLAGGNEQFF
TGTGCCAGCAATCTAGCGGGGGGAAATGAGCAGTTCTTC
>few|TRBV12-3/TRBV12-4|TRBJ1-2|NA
CASSSTYGYTF
TGTGCCAGCAGTTCAACCTATGGCTACACCTTC
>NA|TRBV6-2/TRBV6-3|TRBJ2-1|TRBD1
CATSGQGAYNEQFF
TGTGCCACCTCCGGGCAGGGGGCCTACAATGAGCAGTTCTTC